The 28 T cell receptor beta chains presented below share a single source sample, sequenced in a study of technical replicates of blood from a handful of donors. Method: immunoSEQ multiplex PCR; TCRdb's copy keeps in-frame clones and lacks some. Among tens of thousands of clones listed, around 92% were seen once. Sequencing used T cells isolated from PBMCs. These receptors were collected from a human donor in good health.

The chain employs TRBV5-4 and TRBJ2-1; 8 bases agree with TRBD1. Looked up from germline, CDR1 is SGHNT and CDR2 is YYREEE (reference sequence). This CDR3 has 16 amino acids. V was pared by 4 bases and J by 7 bases, with 13 bases of the junction left unmatched. The CDR3 loop reads CASSQLSGGRVNEQFF. CDR3 bases: TGTGCCAGCAGCCAGCTCTCAGGGGGCAGGGTAAATGAGCAGTTCTTC.

The V and J genes are TRBV9 and TRBJ2-1; D is perhaps TRBD2 (5 bases). Trimming stripped 3 bases from V and 15 bases from J, with 13 bases between. The CDR3 sequence is 11 residues long. CDR1 and CDR2 (germline): SGDLS, YYNGEE. DNA of the CDR3: TGTGCCAGCAGCGATGGACCGAGGGTGTTCTTC. Protein: CASSDGPRVFF.

The V call is TRBV11-3, the J call TRBJ2-3; TRBD2 matches at 8 bases. CDR3 length: 17 amino acids. CDR1 and CDR2 from the germline V gene are SGHNT and YENEEA. V was clipped by 4 bases and J by 4 bases; unmatched bases: 13. DNA for the CDR3: TGTGCCAGCAGCTCCCCCTTCACACTAGCGGCCGCAGATACGCAGTATTTT. Its translation: CASSSPFTLAAADTQYF.

The chain is built from TRBV7-9 and TRBJ2-4, with D possibly matching TRBD1 (6 bases). The CDR3 spans 14 residues. Per germline, CDR1 SEHNR and CDR2 FQNEAQ (reference sequence). The V end was cut by 6 bases, the J end by 1 base, with 10 bases between. The CDR3 region is CASSNQGAKNIQYF. CDR3 nucleotides: TGTGCCAGCAGTAATCAGGGGGCCAAAAACATTCAGTACTTC.

The chain joins TRBV25-1 to TRBJ2-7, with a possible D match to TRBD1 (6 bases). The CDR3 is 16 residues long. The germline CDR1 and CDR2 sequences are MGHDK and SYGVNS. Trimming shortened V by 4 bases and J by 2 bases, and 18 bases separated the two germline ends. The CDR3 loop reads CASSGLLTGLTYEQYF. The CDR3, as DNA: TGTGCCAGCAGTGGACTCCTAACAGGGCTTACCTACGAGCAGTACTTC.

V usage is TRBV5-4 and J usage is TRBJ2-2; 8 bases line up with TRBD1. The CDR3 has 17 residues. J lost 6 bases, V lost 0 bases, and 10 bases had no gene match. Germline V gives CDR1 SGHNT, CDR2 YYREEE (reference sequence). The CDR3: CASSLGQGMRLPGELFF. DNA of the CDR3: TGTGCCAGCAGCTTGGGACAGGGGATGAGGTTACCCGGGGAGCTGTTTTTT.

The V gene is TRBV2, the J gene TRBJ2-7; perhaps TRBD2 as D (6 bases). CDR3 length equals 13 residues. CDR1 and CDR2 from the germline V gene are SNHLY and FYNNEI. V dropped 1 base and J dropped 2 bases, with 6 bases sitting between them. The CDR3 region has the DNA TGTGCCAGCAGTGAAGGGACTACCTACGAGCAGTACTTC. This codes for CASSEGTTYEQYF. The whole variable domain, remainder taken from reference TRBV2 and TRBJ2-7, is EPEVTQTPSHQVTQMGQEVILRCVPISNHLYFYWYRQILGQKVEFLVSFYNNEISEKSEIFDDQFSVERPDGSNFTLKIRSTKLEDSAMYFCASSEGTTYEQYFGPGTRLTVT.

Only a few counts were recorded for this clone. CDR3 coding DNA: TGTGCCAGCAGCCCTCCGGGACAGGGGATCTATGGCTACACCTTC. It translates to CASSPPGQGIYGYTF. This sequence joins TRBV6-5 and TRBJ1-2, with 10 bases lining up with TRBD1. The V gene end was trimmed by 6 bases and the J gene end by 4 bases; junction bases not matched to a gene: 8. The CDR3 sequence is 15 residues long. Per the germline V gene, CDR1 is MNHEY and CDR2 is SVGAGI.

The V call is TRBV6-5, the J call TRBJ2-1, with TRBD2 identical over 7 bases. Germline lookup yields CDR1 MNHEY and CDR2 SVGAGI. The CDR3 totals 16 residues. J was trimmed by 4 bases and V by 0 bases; bases with no gene match: 6. The CDR3 nucleotides read TGTGCCAGCAGTTACTCTACGCGGGAGTATTACAATGAGCAGTTCTTC. Translation: CASSYSTREYYNEQFF.

The rearrangement uses TRBV5-6 and TRBJ1-2; no clear D. This CDR3 comprises 15 residues. With 0 bases removed from V and 5 bases from J, the gap between germline ends came to 14 bases. From germline, CDR1 is SGHDT and CDR2 YYEEEE. The CDR3 nucleotides are TGTGCCAGCAGCTTGGGGGCGGGAGTAGAGTATGGCTACACCTTC. Translating it yields CASSLGAGVEYGYTF.

The chain links TRBV5-1 to TRBJ2-5; 9 positions match TRBD1. This CDR3 region has 14 residues. Germline V gene data show CDR1 as SGHRS and CDR2 as YFSETQ. V gave up 4 bases and J gave up 5 bases; unmatched junction bases: 6. This CDR3 reads CASSPTGGGETQYF. The DNA for the CDR3 is TGCGCCAGCAGCCCCACAGGGGGCGGGGAGACCCAGTACTTC.

This clone was recorded only once. This chain's CDR3 is CAISDPKRTETQYF. The CDR3 DNA reads as TGTGCCATCAGTGACCCCAAGCGGACGGAGACCCAGTACTTC. This sequence joins TRBV10-3 and TRBJ2-5, with D tentatively TRBD2 (5 bases). Germline V gene lookup returns CDR1 ENHRY and CDR2 SYGVKD. The V gene lost 3 bases and the J gene lost 5 bases, with 13 bases spanning the gap. The CDR3 length is 14 residues.

This clone appeared a single time. The chain has TRBV6-1 and TRBJ1-2; D not certain. This CDR3 spans 9 amino acids. Looked up from germline, CDR1 is MNHNS and CDR2 is SASEGT. Trimming removed 9 bases from V and 6 bases from J, with 5 bases in between. The CDR3 is CASSDGYTF. CDR3 bases: TGTGCCAGTTCGGATGGCTACACCTTC.

This sequence joins TRBV19 and TRBJ2-4; 7 bases are shared with TRBD1. The CDR3 is 20 amino acids. From germline, CDR1 is LNHDA and CDR2 SQIVND (reference sequence). V was clipped by 3 bases and J by 0 bases; unmatched bases: 17. DNA of the CDR3: TGTGCCAGTAGTATTTCGCGGGCGATCCCGGGACAGCAAGCCAAAAACATTCAGTACTTC. Its protein product is CASSISRAIPGQQAKNIQYF.

This chain joins TRBV6-6 and TRBJ2-3; 9 positions match TRBD1. The CDR3 contains 15 residues. After removal of 4 bases from V and 2 bases from J, the junction contained 4 bases not matched to a gene. CDR1 and CDR2 (germline): MNHNY, SVGAGI (reference sequence). In DNA, the CDR3 is TGTGCCAGCAGTTTAGGACAGGGGCCCACAGATACGCAGTATTTT. Protein product: CASSLGQGPTDTQYF.

The chain has TRBV6-1 and TRBJ2-7, with D perhaps TRBD1 (6 bases). Looked up from germline, CDR1 is MNHNS and CDR2 is SASEGT. Trimming pared 6 bases from V and 5 bases from J, leaving 20 bases between. This CDR3 is 15 amino acids long. The CDR3 sequence is CASREIRGIVNEQYF. The DNA of the CDR3 is TGTGCCAGCAGGGAAATCAGGGGAATTGTGAACGAGCAGTACTTC.

The chain carries TRBV18 and TRBJ2-7, with 8 bases matching TRBD2. This CDR3 has 18 residues. In germline, CDR1 is KGHSH, CDR2 LQKENI. With 1 base clipped from V and 0 bases from J, the junction kept 11 bases outside the gene matches. The CDR3 here is CASSPLIAGISSSYEQYF. The CDR3 nucleotides are TGTGCCAGCTCACCACTGATAGCGGGGATTTCGAGCTCCTACGAGCAGTACTTC.

CDR3 coding DNA: TGTGCCAGCATCGCCGGGACTAGCTTTGGAACAGATACGCAGTATTTT. Amino acid sequence: CASIAGTSFGTDTQYF. The rearrangement links TRBV28 to TRBJ2-3; TRBD2 agrees at 9 bases. Losses at the gene ends were 7 bases for V and 3 bases for J; bases not matched to a gene: 11. The CDR3 sequence is 16 residues long. Per germline, CDR1 MDHEN and CDR2 SYDVKM.

This rearrangement joins TRBV6-6 to TRBJ1-2, with no clear D. V was clipped by 8 bases and J by 3 bases, with 7 bases between them. The CDR3 contains 11 residues. Looked up from germline, CDR1 is MNHNY and CDR2 is SVGAGI (reference sequence). The CDR3 is CASHRDYGYTF. The CDR3 bases are TGTGCCAGCCATCGAGACTATGGCTACACCTTC.

This chain uses TRBV11-3 with TRBJ2-2, with 9 bases aligning to TRBD2. The CDR3 sequence is 16 residues long. Germline V gene sequence: CDR1 SGHNT, CDR2 YENEEA. The trim removed 8 bases at V and 4 bases at J, leaving 11 bases unmatched. The CDR3 here is CASASLAGLPTGELFF. The CDR3 DNA reads as TGTGCCAGCGCGTCGCTAGCGGGGCTCCCCACCGGGGAGCTGTTTTTT.

This chain joins TRBV2 and TRBJ1-2; the D gene is possibly TRBD1 (5 bases). Trimming took 4 bases from V and 4 from J, leaving 7 bases between them. Per germline, CDR1 SNHLY and CDR2 FYNNEI. CDR3 size: 12 residues. The CDR3 bases are TGTGCCAGCAGTGGACAGTTCTATGGCTACACCTTC. Protein: CASSGQFYGYTF.

Only one count was recorded for this clone. The CDR3 is CASSPDAATNEKLFF. CDR3 bases: TGTGCCAGCAGCCCAGATGCGGCAACTAATGAAAAACTGTTTTTT. This rearrangement joins TRBV7-6 to TRBJ1-4; D unresolved. Germline V gene lookup returns CDR1 SGHVS and CDR2 FNYEAQ. The V gene lost 5 bases and the J gene lost 0 bases, with 10 bases spanning the gap. This CDR3 has 15 amino acids.

The chain couples TRBV4-1 to TRBJ1-3, with D maybe TRBD1 (5 bases). The ends were cut back, 1 base at V and 4 bases at J, with 8 bases in the middle. From germline, CDR1 is MGHRA and CDR2 YSYEKL. The CDR3 covers 14 residues. The CDR3 nucleotides are TGCGCCAGCAGCCAAGCAGGGTCCGGAAACACCATATATTTT. Translation: CASSQAGSGNTIYF.

This chain connects TRBV28 to TRBJ1-3, with TRBD1 matching over 8 bases. CDR3 length equals 16 residues. Trimming removed 4 bases from V and 3 bases from J; junction bases left unmatched: 8. The germline V gene has CDR1 MDHEN and CDR2 SYDVKM. Here the CDR3 reads CASSSGRGRFGNTIYF. CDR3 nucleotides: TGTGCCAGCAGTTCCGGCAGGGGGCGATTTGGAAACACCATATATTTT.

The table lists this clone with a few counts. The rearrangement joins TRBV9 to TRBJ2-3; 8 nucleotides match TRBD1. The CDR3 has 16 amino acids. CDR1 and CDR2 (germline): SGDLS, YYNGEE. V was clipped by 3 bases and J by 4 bases; unmatched bases: 10. CDR3 in amino acids: CASSADRGRGSDTQYF. Here the CDR3 DNA reads TGTGCCAGCAGCGCCGACAGGGGTAGGGGCTCAGATACGCAGTATTTT.

The rearrangement joins TRBV19 to TRBJ2-3, with TRBD2 identical over 13 bases. CDR1 and CDR2 (germline): LNHDA, SQIVND (reference sequence). V shed 10 bases, J shed 5 bases, and the junction held 9 bases outside the gene matches. The length of the CDR3 is 15 residues. The DNA for the CDR3 is TGTGCCACCGCCGGACTAGCGGGAGTTAAAGATACGCAGTATTTT. As protein: CATAGLAGVKDTQYF. The variable domain in full, with the rest retrieved from reference TRBV19 and TRBJ2-3, is DGGITQSPKYLFRKEGQNVTLSCEQNLNHDAMYWYRQDPGQGLRLIYYSQIVNDFQKGDIAEGYSVSREKKESFPLTVTSAQKNPTAFYLCATAGLAGVKDTQYFGPGTRLTVL.

This clone has only one observation. The chain employs TRBV9 and TRBJ2-3, with TRBD1 matching over 9 bases. This CDR3 is built from 16 residues. V shed 2 bases, J shed 6 bases, and the junction held 10 bases outside the gene matches. Germline V lookup: CDR1 SGDLS, CDR2 YYNGEE. The chain's CDR3 is CASSVSGTGFTDTQYF. In DNA, the CDR3 is TGTGCCAGCAGCGTTTCCGGGACAGGGTTTACGGATACGCAGTATTTT. The full variable domain, completed using reference TRBV9 and TRBJ2-3, is DSGVTQTPKHLITATGQRVTLRCSPRSGDLSVYWYQQSLDQGLQFLIQYYNGEERAKGNILERFSAQQFPDLHSELNLSSLELGDSALYFCASSVSGTGFTDTQYFGPGTRLTVL.

J is TRBJ2-1 and V is TRBV4-1, with TRBD2 identical over 11 bases. In germline, CDR1 is MGHRA, CDR2 YSYEKL. This CDR3 region has 16 residues. The ends lost 2 bases at V and 7 bases at J; junction bases unmatched: 7. CDR3 nucleotide sequence: TGCGCCAGCAGCCAATCGTTTAGCGGGAGGGCAAATGAGCAGTTCTTC. This gives the protein CASSQSFSGRANEQFF.